The T cell receptor beta chain under discussion was sequenced for a study of blood T cell repertoires in COVID-19. Participants were aged roughly 18 to 90 years, lived in roughly 25 US areas, and enrolled virtually. This clone has just one count. Some clones are missing from TCRdb's copy, which holds only in-frame ones; the method was immunoSEQ multiplex PCR. The table includes some 180,000 clones, 70% to 85% detected once. Sequenced sample: PBMCs or T cells enriched from blood (not recorded which). This receptor was taken from a woman between 65 and 79 years old in a cohort exposed to, infected with or recovered from COVID-19 (not recorded which).

The CDR3 protein is CASRLQDQPQHF. The CDR3 nucleotides are TGTGCCAGCAGACTACAGGACCAGCCCCAGCATTTT. V usage is TRBV28 and J usage is TRBJ1-5; D is possibly TRBD1 (5 bases). This CDR3 is built from 12 residues. Trimming shortened V by 6 bases and J by 7 bases, and 10 bases separated the two germline ends. Germline V gene sequence: CDR1 MDHEN, CDR2 SYDVKM.